This T cell receptor (beta chain) emerged from a study of long-term antiretroviral therapy in people with HIV. Whole-study results and caveats: Clones that expanded before ART (that is, prior to treatment) dominated the repertoire at all time points.

Trimming took 7 bases from V and 6 from J, leaving 16 bases between them. This CDR3 comprises 14 residues. Germline-derived CDR1 and CDR2 are MNHNS and SASEGT. Regarding this clone: Its cognate antigen is unknown.

Investigators performed immunoSEQ version v3.0 at survey level. Some clones are missing from TCRdb's copy, which holds only in-frame ones; the method was immunoSEQ multiplex PCR. The data contain 17,000 or so clones, 90% to 95% of them singletons. Donors needed at least one pre-ART PBMC sample plus at least two post-ART samples. The source was unsorted PBMCs, collected 0.3 years after starting antiretroviral therapy. This sequence originates from a man aged 55 to 70 with HIV. This chain connects TRBV6-1 to TRBJ2-1; tentatively, D is TRBD2 (6 bases). The CDR3 region is CASTPTFGGNEQFF. CDR3 DNA sequence: TGTGCCAGCACCCCGACATTCGGGGGCAATGAGCAGTTCTTC.